This TCR beta chain was profiled in a study of cytomegalovirus exposure and HLA in healthy donors. The PCR was carried out with 60 Vbeta primers and 13 Jbeta primers. TCRdb's table, derived via immunoSEQ multiplex PCR, lists solely in-frame clones and lacks some. This sample has about 200,000 clones, with 70% to 80% found just once. V dropped 4 bases and J dropped 10 bases, with 14 bases sitting between them. Per germline, CDR1 SGDLS and CDR2 YYNGEE. The CDR3 runs 13 residues. The receptor was derived from a woman aged 50 to 60 in good health and CMV-seronegative. The source material was PBMCs. The rearrangement links TRBV9 to TRBJ2-2, with D perhaps TRBD1 (5 bases). CDR3 DNA sequence: TGTGCCAGCAGCCGCGACGGTGGGGCGGAGCTGTTTTTT. This encodes CASSRDGGAELFF.